This T cell receptor beta chain was profiled in a study of cytomegalovirus exposure and HLA in healthy donors. Germline values: CDR1 SGHDN, CDR2 FVKESK. This CDR3 is 14 amino acids long. V shed 4 bases and J shed 6 bases, with 16 bases lying between them. PCR was performed using 60 Vbeta and 13 Jbeta primers. Sequencing used immunoSEQ multiplex PCR; TCRdb keeps in-frame clones, though not all of them. The repertoire holds about 130,000 clones, with about 80% as singletons. Sequenced material: PBMCs. The J gene is TRBJ2-7, the V gene TRBV14, with D perhaps TRBD2 (6 bases). This TCR came from a man aged 40-49 years in good health and CMV-seropositive. The CDR3 loop reads CASSPPLGRSEQYF. The DNA for the CDR3 is TGTGCCAGCAGCCCGCCCCTGGGGAGGAGCGAGCAGTACTTC.